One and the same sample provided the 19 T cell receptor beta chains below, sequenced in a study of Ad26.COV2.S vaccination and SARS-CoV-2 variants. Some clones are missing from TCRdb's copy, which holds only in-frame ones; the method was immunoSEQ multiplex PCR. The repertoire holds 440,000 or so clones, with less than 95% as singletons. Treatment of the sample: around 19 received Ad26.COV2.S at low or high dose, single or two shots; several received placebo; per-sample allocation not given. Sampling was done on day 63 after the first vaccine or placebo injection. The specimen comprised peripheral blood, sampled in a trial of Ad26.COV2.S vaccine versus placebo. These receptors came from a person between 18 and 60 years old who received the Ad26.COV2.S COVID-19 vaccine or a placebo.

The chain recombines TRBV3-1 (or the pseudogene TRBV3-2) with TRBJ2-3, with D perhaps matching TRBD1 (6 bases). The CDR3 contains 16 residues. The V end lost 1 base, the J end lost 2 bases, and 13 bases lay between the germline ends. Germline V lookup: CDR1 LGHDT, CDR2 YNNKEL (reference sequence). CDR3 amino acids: CASSQGRGGSTDTQYF. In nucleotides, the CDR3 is TGTGCCAGCAGCCAAGGCAGGGGTGGATCCACAGATACGCAGTATTTT.

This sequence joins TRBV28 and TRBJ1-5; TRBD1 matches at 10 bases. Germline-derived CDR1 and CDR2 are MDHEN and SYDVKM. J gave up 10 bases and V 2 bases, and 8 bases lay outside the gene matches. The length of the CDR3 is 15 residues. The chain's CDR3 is CASSLMGTGVYPQHF. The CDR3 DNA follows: TGTGCCAGCAGTTTAATGGGGACAGGGGTTTATCCCCAGCATTTT. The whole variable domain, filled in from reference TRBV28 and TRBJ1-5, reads DVKVTQSSRYLVKRTGEKVFLECVQDMDHENMFWYRQDPGLGLRLIYFSYDVKMKEKGDIPEGYSVSREKKERFSLILESASTNQTSMYLCASSLMGTGVYPQHFGDGTRLSIL.

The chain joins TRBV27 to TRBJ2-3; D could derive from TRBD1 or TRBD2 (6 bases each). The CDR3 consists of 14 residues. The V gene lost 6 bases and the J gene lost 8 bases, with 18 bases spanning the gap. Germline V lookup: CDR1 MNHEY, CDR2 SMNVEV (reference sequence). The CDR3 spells CASRSRDRGRTQYF. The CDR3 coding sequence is TGTGCCAGCAGGTCCCGGGACCGGGGGCGTACGCAGTATTTT.

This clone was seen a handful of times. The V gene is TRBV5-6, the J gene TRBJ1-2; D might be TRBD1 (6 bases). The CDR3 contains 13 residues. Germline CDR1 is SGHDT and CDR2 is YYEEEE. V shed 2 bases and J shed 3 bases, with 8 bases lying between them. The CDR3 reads CASSFGGDYGYTF. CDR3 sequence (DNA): TGTGCCAGCAGCTTTGGGGGCGACTATGGCTACACCTTC.

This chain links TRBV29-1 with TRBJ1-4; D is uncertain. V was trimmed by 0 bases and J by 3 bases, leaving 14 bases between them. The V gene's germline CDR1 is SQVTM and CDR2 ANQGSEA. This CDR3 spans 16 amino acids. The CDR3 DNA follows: TGCAGCGTTGAAGATTCCCCGGGCAGCCCTAATGAAAAACTGTTTTTT. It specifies CSVEDSPGSPNEKLFF.

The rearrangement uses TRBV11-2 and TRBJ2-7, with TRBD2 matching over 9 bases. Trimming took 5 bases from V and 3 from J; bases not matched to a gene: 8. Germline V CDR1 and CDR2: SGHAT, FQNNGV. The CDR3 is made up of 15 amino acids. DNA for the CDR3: TGTGCCAGCAGCCCAGGACTAGCGCCGGGCTACGAGCAGTACTTC. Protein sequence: CASSPGLAPGYEQYF.

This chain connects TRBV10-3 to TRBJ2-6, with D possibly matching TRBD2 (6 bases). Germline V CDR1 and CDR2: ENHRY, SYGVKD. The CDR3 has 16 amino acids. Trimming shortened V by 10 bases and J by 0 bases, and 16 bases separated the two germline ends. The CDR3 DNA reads TGTGCCACCTCCTGGGGACTTACCTCTGGGGCCAACGTCCTGACTTTC. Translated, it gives CATSWGLTSGANVLTF.

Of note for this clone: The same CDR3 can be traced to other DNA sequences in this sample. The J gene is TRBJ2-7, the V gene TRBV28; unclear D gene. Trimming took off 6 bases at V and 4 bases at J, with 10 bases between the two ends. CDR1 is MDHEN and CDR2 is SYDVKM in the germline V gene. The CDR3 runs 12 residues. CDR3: CASSPLGYEQYF. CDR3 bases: TGTGCCAGCAGCCCCCTGGGGTACGAGCAGTACTTC.

CDR3 in DNA: TGTGCTAGTGGTTCGGGACTAGCGGGGGATGAGCAGTTCTTC. It encodes CASGSGLAGDEQFF. V gene TRBV12-5 combines with J gene TRBJ2-1; 14 bases agree with TRBD2. V dropped 4 bases and J dropped 8; count of bases not matched to a gene: 1. CDR3 size: 14 residues. The V gene's germline CDR1 is LGHNT and CDR2 FRNRAP.

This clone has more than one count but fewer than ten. CDR3 in amino acids: CASSPRVGGSSGNTIYF. The CDR3 DNA is TGTGCCAGCAGCCCCCGGGTAGGAGGATCCTCTGGAAACACCATATATTTT. The chain carries TRBV9 and TRBJ1-3, with D uncertain. Germline CDR1 and CDR2: SGDLS and YYNGEE. The V and J ends lost 4 bases and 0 bases respectively, with 17 bases between them. The CDR3 sequence is 17 residues long. Variable domain in full (rest from reference TRBV9 and TRBJ1-3): DSGVTQTPKHLITATGQRVTLRCSPRSGDLSVYWYQQSLDQGLQFLIQYYNGEERAKGNILERFSAQQFPDLHSELNLSSLELGDSALYFCASSPRVGGSSGNTIYFGEGSWLTVV.

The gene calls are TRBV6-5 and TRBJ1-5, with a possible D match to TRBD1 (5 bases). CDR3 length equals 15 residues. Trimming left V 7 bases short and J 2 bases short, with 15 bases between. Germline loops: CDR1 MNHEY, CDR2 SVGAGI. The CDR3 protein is CASTTGVGGNQPQHF. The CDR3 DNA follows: TGTGCCAGCACCACGGGGGTCGGTGGCAATCAGCCCCAGCATTTT.

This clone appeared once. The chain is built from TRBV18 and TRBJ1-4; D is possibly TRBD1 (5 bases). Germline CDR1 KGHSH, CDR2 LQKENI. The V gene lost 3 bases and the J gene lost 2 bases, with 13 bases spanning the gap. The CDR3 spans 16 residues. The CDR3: CASSPTKGKTNEKLFF. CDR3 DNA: TGTGCCAGCTCACCCACCAAGGGGAAGACTAATGAAAAACTGTTTTTT.

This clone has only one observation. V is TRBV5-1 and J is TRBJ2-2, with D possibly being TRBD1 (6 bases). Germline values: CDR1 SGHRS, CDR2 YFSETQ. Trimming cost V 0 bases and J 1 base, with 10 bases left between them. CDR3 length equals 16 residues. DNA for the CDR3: TGCGCCAGCAGCTTGGCCACAGGGAAGAACACCGGGGAGCTGTTTTTT. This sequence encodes CASSLATGKNTGELFF. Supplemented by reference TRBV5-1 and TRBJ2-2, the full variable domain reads KAGVTQTPRYLIKTRGQQVTLSCSPISGHRSVSWYQQTPGQGLQFLFEYFSETQRNKGNFPGRFSGRQFSNSRSEMNVSTLELGDSALYLCASSLATGKNTGELFFGEGSRLTVL.

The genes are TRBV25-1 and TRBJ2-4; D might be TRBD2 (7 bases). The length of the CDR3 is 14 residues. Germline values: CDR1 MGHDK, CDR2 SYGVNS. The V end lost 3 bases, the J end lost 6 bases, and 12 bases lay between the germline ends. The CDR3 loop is CASSEGGAGNIQYF. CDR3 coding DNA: TGTGCCAGCAGTGAGGGGGGGGCTGGAAACATTCAGTACTTC.

CDR3: CASRKGTGPNSPLHF. DNA for the CDR3: TGTGCCAGCAGAAAAGGTACAGGGCCGAATTCACCCCTCCACTTT. The V call is TRBV27, the J call TRBJ1-6, with D possibly TRBD1 on 6 matching bases. The V gene's germline CDR1 is MNHEY and CDR2 SMNVEV (reference sequence). V gave up 6 bases and J gave up 7 bases, with 16 bases separating them. CDR3 size: 15 residues.

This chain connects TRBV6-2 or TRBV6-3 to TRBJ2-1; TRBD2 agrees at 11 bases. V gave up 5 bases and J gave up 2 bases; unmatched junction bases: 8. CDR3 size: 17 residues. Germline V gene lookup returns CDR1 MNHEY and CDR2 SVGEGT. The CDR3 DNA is TGTGCCAGCAGTGCCTTACTAGCGGGAGTGACCTACAATGAGCAGTTCTTC. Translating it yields CASSALLAGVTYNEQFF.

The CDR3 bases are TGTGCCAGCAGGTTCGCGGCTAGCGATGACACAGATACGCAGTATTTT. This gives the protein CASRFAASDDTDTQYF. This sequence joins TRBV27 and TRBJ2-3; possible D gene TRBD2, 6 bases. Trimming pared 6 bases from V and 2 bases from J, leaving 18 bases between. The CDR3 is 16 amino acids. From germline, CDR1 is MNHEY and CDR2 SMNVEV (reference sequence).

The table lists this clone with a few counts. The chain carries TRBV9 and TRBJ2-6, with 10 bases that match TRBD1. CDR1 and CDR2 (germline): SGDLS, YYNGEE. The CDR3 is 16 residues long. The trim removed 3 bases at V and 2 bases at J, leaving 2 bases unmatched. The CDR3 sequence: CASSAGTGAGANVLTF. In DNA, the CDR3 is TGTGCCAGCAGCGCTGGGACAGGGGCTGGGGCCAACGTCCTGACTTTC.

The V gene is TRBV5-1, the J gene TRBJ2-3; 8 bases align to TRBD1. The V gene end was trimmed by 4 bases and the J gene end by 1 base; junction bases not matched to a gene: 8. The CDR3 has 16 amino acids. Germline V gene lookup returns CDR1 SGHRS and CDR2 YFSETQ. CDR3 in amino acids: CASSAGDRFGTDTQYF. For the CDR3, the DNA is TGCGCCAGCAGCGCCGGGGACAGGTTCGGCACAGATACGCAGTATTTT.